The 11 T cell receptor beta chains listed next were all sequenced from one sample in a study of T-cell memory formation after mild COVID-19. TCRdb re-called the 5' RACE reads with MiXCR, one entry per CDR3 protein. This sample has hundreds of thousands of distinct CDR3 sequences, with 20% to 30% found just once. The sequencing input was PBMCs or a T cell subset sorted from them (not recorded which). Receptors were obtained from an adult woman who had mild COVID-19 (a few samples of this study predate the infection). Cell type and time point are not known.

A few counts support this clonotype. CDR3: CASSLLGDGSYEQYF. The CDR3 nucleotides read TGTGCCAGCAGCCTTTTGGGGGACGGCTCCTACGAGCAGTACTTC. The chain is built from TRBV12-3 or TRBV12-4 and TRBJ2-7; D is tentatively TRBD1 or TRBD2 (5 bases each). The ends were cut back, 6 bases at V and 0 bases at J, with 15 bases in the middle. CDR3 size: 15 residues.

CDR3 nucleotide sequence: TGTGCCAGCAGTTCGCCTAGCGGGGAAGCCTACGAGCAGTACTTC. Translated, it gives CASSSPSGEAYEQYF. The chain is built from TRBV12-3 or TRBV12-4 and TRBJ2-7, with TRBD2 matching over 9 bases. This CDR3 is 15 amino acids long. The V and J ends lost 4 bases and 2 bases, in that order; junction bases with no gene match: 6.

The CDR3 is CASSSDPPNYGYTF. CDR3 DNA sequence: TGTGCCAGCAGTTCAGACCCTCCTAACTATGGCTACACCTTC. The V gene is TRBV12-3 or TRBV12-4, the J gene TRBJ1-2; D gene ambiguous. The CDR3 loop spans 14 amino acids. Between the trimmed V and J ends, which lost 4 bases and 0 bases, there was a span of 9 bases.

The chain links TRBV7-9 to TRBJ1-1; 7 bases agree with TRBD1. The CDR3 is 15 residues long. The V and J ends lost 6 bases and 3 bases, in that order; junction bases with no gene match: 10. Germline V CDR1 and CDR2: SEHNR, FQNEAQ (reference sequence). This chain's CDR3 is CASSTHRGEDTEAFF. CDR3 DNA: TGTGCCAGCAGTACCCACAGGGGAGAGGACACTGAAGCTTTCTTT.

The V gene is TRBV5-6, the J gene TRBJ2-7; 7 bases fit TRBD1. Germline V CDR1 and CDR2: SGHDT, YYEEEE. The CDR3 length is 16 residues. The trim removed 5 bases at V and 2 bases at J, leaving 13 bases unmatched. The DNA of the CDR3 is TGTGCCAGCAGTTCGCCTGCGAGACAGGGCACCTACGAGCAGTACTTC. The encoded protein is CASSSPARQGTYEQYF.

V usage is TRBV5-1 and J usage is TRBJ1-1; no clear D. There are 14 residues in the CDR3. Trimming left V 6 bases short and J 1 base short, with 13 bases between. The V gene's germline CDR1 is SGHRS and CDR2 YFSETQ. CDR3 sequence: CASTPAGWNTEAFF. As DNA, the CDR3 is TGCGCCAGCACCCCGGCAGGATGGAACACTGAAGCTTTCTTT.

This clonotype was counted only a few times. In nucleotides, the CDR3 is TGTGCCAGCAGTCCGGCAGGGTTCGGCGCCTACGAGCAGTACTTC. Translating it yields CASSPAGFGAYEQYF. This sequence joins TRBV6-2 or TRBV6-3 and TRBJ2-7; perhaps TRBD1 as D (5 bases). The CDR3 runs to 15 residues. Germline values: CDR1 MNHEY, CDR2 SVGEGT. Trimming shortened V by 5 bases and J by 2 bases, and 16 bases separated the two germline ends.

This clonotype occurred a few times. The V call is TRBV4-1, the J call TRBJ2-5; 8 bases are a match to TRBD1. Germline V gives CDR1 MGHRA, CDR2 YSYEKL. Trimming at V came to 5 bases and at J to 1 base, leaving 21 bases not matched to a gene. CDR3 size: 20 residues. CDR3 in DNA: TGCGCCAGCAGCACCCCCGGTGGTATGATGGGGACAGGCTCCCAAGAGACCCAGTACTTC. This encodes CASSTPGGMMGTGSQETQYF.

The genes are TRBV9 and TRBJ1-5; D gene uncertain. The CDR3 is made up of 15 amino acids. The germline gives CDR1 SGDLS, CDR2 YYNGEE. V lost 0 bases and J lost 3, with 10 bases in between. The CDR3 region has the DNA TGTGCCAGCAGCGTAGGTGCCCACACCAATCAGCCCCAGCATTTT. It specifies CASSVGAHTNQPQHF.

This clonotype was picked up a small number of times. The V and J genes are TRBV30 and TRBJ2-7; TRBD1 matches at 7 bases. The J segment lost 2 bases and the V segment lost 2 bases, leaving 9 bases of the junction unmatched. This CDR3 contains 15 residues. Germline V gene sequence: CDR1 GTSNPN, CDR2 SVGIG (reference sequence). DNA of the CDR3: TGTGCCTGGAGTTTCAGGGGGAGTCCGCCCTACGAGCAGTACTTC. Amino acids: CAWSFRGSPPYEQYF. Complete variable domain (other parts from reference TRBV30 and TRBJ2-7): SQTIHQWPATLVQPVGSPLSLECTVEGTSNPNLYWYRQAAGRGLQLLFYSVGIGQISSEVPQNLSASRPQDRQFILSSKKLLLSDSGFYLCAWSFRGSPPYEQYFGPGTRLTVT.

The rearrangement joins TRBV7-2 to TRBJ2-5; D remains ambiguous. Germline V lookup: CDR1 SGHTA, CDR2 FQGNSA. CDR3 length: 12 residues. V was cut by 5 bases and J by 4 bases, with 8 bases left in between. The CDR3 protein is CASSLNPETQYF. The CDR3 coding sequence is TGTGCCAGCAGCCTAAACCCAGAGACCCAGTACTTC.